Listed below are T cell receptor beta chains from one sample, sequenced in a study of shared clonotypes between healthy human individuals. Sequenced by immunoSEQ multiplex PCR; TCRdb stores in-frame clones only, minus some. The table includes about half a million clones, around 80% detected once. The sequenced sample was PBMCs. These receptors came from a woman in her thirties or forties in good health. Some clones in this sample may be carry-over from other donors' samples. Each CDR3 is given with its conserved first and last residue. The order of the fields is D gene, V gene, J gene, clone size, CDR3 protein, CDR3 DNA. D genes are given only for firm matches. Size is stated for part of the rows, as once, few or many counts, or as a class when the clone is expanded.

.	TRBV10-3	TRBJ2-6	once	CAISESMETGANVLTF	TGTGCCATCAGTGAGTCGATGGAGACTGGGGCCAACGTCCTGACTTTC
.	TRBV23-1	TRBJ1-4	once	CASSQLSGFATNEKLFF	TGCGCCAGCAGTCAATTATCAGGGTTTGCAACTAATGAAAAACTGTTTTTT
.	TRBV4-3	TRBJ2-7	once	CASSQEFSRDSYEQYF	TGCGCCAGCAGCCAAGAATTCTCTAGAGATTCCTACGAGCAGTACTTC
.	TRBV6-4	TRBJ2-7	.	CASSERTAFSYEQYF	TGTGCCAGCAGTGAGAGAACAGCCTTCTCCTACGAGCAGTACTTC
.	TRBV4-2	TRBJ1-1	.	CASSFDRDTEAFF	TGTGCCAGCAGCTTTGACAGAGATACTGAAGCTTTCTTT
.	TRBV1	TRBJ2-5	.	CTSSQGAGESETQYF	TGCACCAGCAGCCAAGGGGCAGGGGAGAGCGAGACCCAGTACTTC
TRBD1	TRBV7-6	TRBJ1-1	few	CASSVNRGMAEAFF	TGTGCCAGCAGCGTCAACAGGGGTATGGCTGAAGCTTTCTTT
.	TRBV7-9	TRBJ1-5	.	CASSGGSNQPQHF	TGTGCCAGCAGCGGTGGAAGCAATCAGCCCCAGCATTTT
TRBD1	TRBV28	TRBJ2-1	.	CASRTGDRGNNEQFF	TGTGCCAGCAGAACGGGGGACAGGGGTAACAATGAGCAGTTCTTC
.	TRBV6-4	TRBJ1-1	.	CASSQQLNTEAFF	TGTGCCAGCAGCCAGCAGTTGAACACTGAAGCTTTCTTT
.	TRBV6-1	TRBJ1-1	few	CASSLPTGGAFF	TGTGCCAGCAGTCTCCCTACGGGAGGGGCTTTCTTT
TRBD1	TRBV7-9	TRBJ1-4	.	CASSLTGGYEKLFF	TGTGCCAGCAGTTTAACAGGGGGTTATGAAAAACTGTTTTTT
.	TRBV30	TRBJ2-7	.	CAWSGRRASFYEQYF	TGTGCCTGGAGCGGCCGGAGGGCCTCCTTCTACGAGCAGTACTTC
.	TRBV6-1	TRBJ2-2	.	CASSVGPGLLNGELFF	TGTGCCAGCAGTGTGGGGCCAGGGCTTCTCAACGGGGAGCTGTTTTTT
.	TRBV11-2	TRBJ1-1	.	CASSLTGGGFNTEAFF	TGTGCCAGCAGCTTAACCGGAGGGGGTTTCAACACTGAAGCTTTCTTT
.	TRBV7-2	TRBJ2-4	few	CASSLRPLEHQYF	TGTGCCAGCAGCTTACGCCCACTAGAGCACCAGTACTTC
.	TRBV7-9	TRBJ1-2	.	CASSLDREGYTF	TGTGCCAGCAGCTTAGATCGCGAGGGCTACACCTTC
TRBD2	TRBV5-4	TRBJ2-7	.	CASSPALAGASYEQYF	TGTGCCAGCAGCCCGGCCTTAGCGGGAGCTTCCTACGAGCAGTACTTC
.	TRBV10-1	TRBJ2-3	.	CASTGPLRDTQYF	TGCGCCAGCACAGGGCCTCTACGTGATACGCAGTATTTT
.	TRBV30	TRBJ1-2	few	CAGEINYGYTF	TGTGCCGGGGAGATAAACTATGGCTACACCTTC
.	TRBV5-5	TRBJ1-1	.	CASSLLGSGPNTEAFF	TGTGCCAGCAGCTTGTTGGGCTCCGGCCCGAACACTGAAGCTTTCTTT
.	TRBV7-2	TRBJ2-5	.	CASSLLGEETQYF	TGTGCCAGCAGCTTATTAGGGGAAGAGACCCAGTACTTC
.	TRBV11-2	TRBJ2-5	.	CASSPRDSYQETQYF	TGTGCCAGCAGCCCGCGTGACAGCTACCAAGAGACCCAGTACTTC
.	TRBV28	TRBJ2-5	.	CASSSPAGAETQYF	TGTGCCAGCAGTTCCCCGGCTGGCGCGGAGACCCAGTACTTC
TRBD1	TRBV5-1	TRBJ1-5	.	CASSWTGDQPQHF	TGCGCCAGCAGCTGGACAGGGGACCAGCCCCAGCATTTT
.	TRBV30	TRBJ1-6	.	CAWSVDSPLHF	TGTGCCTGGAGTGTCGATTCACCCCTCCACTTT
TRBD1	TRBV28	TRBJ1-2	.	CASSSGQGGSGYTF	TGTGCCAGCAGTTCGGGACAGGGAGGTTCTGGCTACACCTTC
.	TRBV2	TRBJ1-1	once	CASNEGPVTEAFF	TGTGCCAGCAACGAAGGTCCAGTCACTGAAGCTTTCTTT
.	TRBV18	TRBJ2-7	.	CASSRLGASYEQYF	TGTGCCAGCTCACGCCTTGGGGCCTCCTACGAGCAGTACTTC
TRBD2	TRBV18	TRBJ2-5	.	CASSPPSAGGRETQYF	TGTGCCAGCTCACCCCCCTCGGCGGGAGGCCGGGAGACCCAGTACTTC
.	TRBV11-1	TRBJ2-5	.	CASSSIVAQYF	TGTGCCAGCAGCAGTATTGTGGCCCAGTACTTC
TRBD2	TRBV18	TRBJ2-3	few	CASSEIIAGSTDTQYF	TGTGCCAGCTCAGAGATAATAGCGGGTAGCACAGATACGCAGTATTTT
TRBD1	TRBV27	TRBJ2-3	.	CASSSMGTGASTDTQYF	TGTGCCAGCAGTTCTATGGGGACAGGGGCGTCCACAGATACGCAGTATTTT
TRBD1	TRBV4-3	TRBJ1-4	.	CASSQDRTGGEKLFF	TGCGCCAGCAGCCAAGATAGAACAGGGGGTGAAAAACTGTTTTTT
TRBD2	TRBV28	TRBJ2-3	.	CASSLWLGTSGISTDTQYF	TGTGCCAGCAGTTTATGGCTTGGGACTAGCGGGATTAGCACAGATACGCAGTATTTT
.	TRBV15	TRBJ2-1	.	CATSRDLTDYNEQFF	TGTGCCACCAGCAGAGATTTGACAGACTACAATGAGCAGTTCTTC
TRBD1	TRBV19	TRBJ1-5	.	CASSIAPTGINQPQHF	TGTGCCAGTAGTATTGCTCCGACAGGGATCAATCAGCCCCAGCATTTT
.	TRBV10-2	TRBJ1-3	.	CASSDSGDFFSGNTIYF	TGCGCCAGCAGTGATTCGGGAGATTTTTTCTCTGGAAACACCATATATTTT
TRBD1	TRBV11-3	TRBJ1-1	.	CASSSPGQGTSEAFF	TGTGCCAGCAGCTCTCCGGGACAGGGGACATCCGAAGCTTTCTTT
.	TRBV28	TRBJ1-5	.	CASSFEAGVEHF	TGTGCCAGCAGTTTTGAGGCAGGGGTTGAGCATTTT
.	TRBV4-3	TRBJ2-2	.	CASSRNSDGELFF	TGCGCCAGCAGCCGAAACTCAGACGGGGAGCTGTTTTTT
TRBD2	TRBV6-1	TRBJ2-7	.	CASSDSGRALYEQYF	TGTGCCAGCAGTGACAGCGGGAGGGCCCTCTACGAGCAGTACTTC
.	TRBV7-6	TRBJ2-5	few	CASSKTEALGGTQYF	TGTGCCAGCAGCAAAACAGAGGCCCTGGGGGGGACCCAGTACTTC
.	TRBV5-4	TRBJ2-5	.	CASSPNQETQYF	TGTGCCAGCAGCCCCAACCAAGAGACCCAGTACTTC
.	TRBV7-6	TRBJ2-5	.	CASSPSDIRGQTQYF	TGTGCCAGCAGCCCCTCGGACATCCGTGGGCAGACCCAGTACTTC
TRBD1	TRBV19	TRBJ1-5	.	CASSGTGQRFNQPQHF	TGTGCCAGTAGTGGGACGGGACAGCGATTCAATCAGCCCCAGCATTTT
TRBD2	TRBV9	TRBJ2-5	.	CASSVTSPGTQYF	TGTGCCAGCAGCGTGACTAGCCCAGGGACCCAGTACTTC
.	TRBV21-1	TRBJ2-5	.	CASSKGSRREGQETQYF	TGTGCCAGCAGCAAAGGTTCGAGGCGGGAGGGCCAAGAGACCCAGTACTTC
.	TRBV5-3	TRBJ2-7	.	CARTYLNSSYEQYF	TGTGCCAGAACTTATCTAAATAGCTCCTACGAGCAGTACTTC